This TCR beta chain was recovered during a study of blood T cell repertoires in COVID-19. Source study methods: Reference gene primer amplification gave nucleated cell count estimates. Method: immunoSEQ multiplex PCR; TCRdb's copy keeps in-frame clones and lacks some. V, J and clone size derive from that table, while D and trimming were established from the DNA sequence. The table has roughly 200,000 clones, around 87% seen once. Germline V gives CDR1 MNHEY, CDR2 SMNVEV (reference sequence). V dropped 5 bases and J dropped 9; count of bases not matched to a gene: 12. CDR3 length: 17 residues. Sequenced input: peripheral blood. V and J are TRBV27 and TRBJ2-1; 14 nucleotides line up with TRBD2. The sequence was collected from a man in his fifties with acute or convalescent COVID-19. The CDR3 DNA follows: TGTGCCAGCAGTAGACGTCCGGGACTAGCGGGAGCGGGTGAGCAGTTCTTC. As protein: CASSRRPGLAGAGEQFF.